The rows below give T cell receptor beta chains drawn from one sample of a study of cytomegalovirus exposure and HLA in healthy donors. Here immunoSEQ multiplex PCR was the method, and the copy in TCRdb shows in-frame clones only, minus some. The sample consists of around 100,000 clones, 70% to 80% of them appearing once. Source material: PBMCs. The receptors were sampled from a woman younger than 35 in good health and CMV-seropositive. CDR3s include the opening cysteine and the closing phenylalanine or tryptophan. A D gene is named only where the DNA matches it firmly.

d_call | v_call | cdr3_length | cdr3_aa
. | TRBV4-1 | 14 | CASTPSGRDDEQYF
. | TRBV5-1 | 14 | CASSLPASSYEQYF
. | TRBV14 | 14 | CASSQGRGGYGYTF
TRBD1 | TRBV7-9 | 14 | CASSSGQGVDTQYF
. | TRBV4-1 | 14 | CASSQVLSGNTIYF
TRBD1 | TRBV29-1 | 14 | CSVSNRGPNQPQHF
TRBD1 | TRBV13 | 14 | CASSKGQSNTEAFF
TRBD2 | TRBV4-2 | 17 | CASSQVLAEGGRETQYF
. | TRBV7-2 | 14 | CASSLVAREETQYF
. | TRBV9 | 15 | CASSRRSVSSYEQYF
TRBD1 | TRBV5-1 | 15 | CASSLSLGQNSEAFF
TRBD2 | TRBV5-1 | 17 | CASSVTGYEAGGREQYF
. | TRBV25-1 | 14 | CASSEYIGVETQYF